The clone carrying this TCR beta chain came up many times. Antigen: not known. V shed 1 base and J shed 6 bases, with 10 bases lying between them. The CDR3 is 14 amino acids. CDR1 is ENHRY and CDR2 is SYGVKD in the germline V gene. TCR beta CDR3 regions were amplified from RNA transcripts. An initial RT-PCR round employing HTBI primers preceded a second-round multiplex PCR. TCRdb reanalysed the multiplex PCR reads using MiXCR and keeps one entry per CDR3 protein. Of fewer than 650,000 distinct CDR3 sequences listed, 22% were seen once; the top ten hold about 6.6%. This sample was taken from a study of Graves' ophthalmopathy and Graves' hyperthyroidism. Whole-study results and caveats: Blood samples also showed most expanded thyroid clonotypes exceeding 0.001 frequency. A classifier, a 13-signature model, separated ophthalmopathy from stable hyperthyroidism with approximately 88% sensitivity and about 83% specificity.

Newly diagnosed hyperthyroidism donors, aged 18 to 65, duration under 2 months. PBMCs were obtained from roughly 9 ml of fresh peripheral blood. Sample: peripheral blood. The chain carries TRBV10-3 and TRBJ1-5, with a weak D call TRBD1 (6 bases). The sequence was collected from a woman younger than 35 with stable Graves' hyperthyroidism. Some clones in this sample may be carry-over from other donors' samples. The CDR3 bases are TGTGCCATCAGTGAGTATGGGGGCTTTCAGCCCCAGCATTTT. Translated: CAISEYGGFQPQHF.